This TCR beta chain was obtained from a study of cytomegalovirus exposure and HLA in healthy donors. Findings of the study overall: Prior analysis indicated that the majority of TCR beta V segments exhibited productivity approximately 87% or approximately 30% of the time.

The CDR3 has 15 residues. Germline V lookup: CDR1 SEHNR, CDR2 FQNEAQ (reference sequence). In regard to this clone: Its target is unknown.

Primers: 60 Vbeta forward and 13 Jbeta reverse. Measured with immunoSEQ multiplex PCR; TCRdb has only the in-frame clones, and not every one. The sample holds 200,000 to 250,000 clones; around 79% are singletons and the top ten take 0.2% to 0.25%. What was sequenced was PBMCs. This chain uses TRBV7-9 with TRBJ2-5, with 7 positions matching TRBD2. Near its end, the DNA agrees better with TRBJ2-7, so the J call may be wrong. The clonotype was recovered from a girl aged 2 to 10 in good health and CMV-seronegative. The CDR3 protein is CASGNWGGGTYEQYF. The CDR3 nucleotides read TGTGCCAGCGGCAATTGGGGGGGAGGAACCTACGAGCAGTACTTC.